This TCR beta chain was captured in a study of blood T cell repertoires in COVID-19. Across the whole study: Acute-phase and convalescent COVID-19 samples originated in the United States, Italy and Spain. T cells, B-cell-depleted T cells, or PBMCs provided the cDNA or gDNA that served as material.

Germline CDR1 is SGHTA and CDR2 is FQGTGA. V lost 5 bases and J lost 2, with 13 bases in between. The length of the CDR3 is 14 residues. Generated by immunoSEQ multiplex PCR, the TCRdb table keeps only in-frame clones and is missing some. Of around 60,000 clones listed, 70% to 90% are singletons. The specimen sequenced was peripheral blood. The clonotype comes from a man in his 70s with acute or convalescent COVID-19. The genes are TRBV7-3 and TRBJ2-7; D perhaps matches TRBD2 (5 bases). This CDR3 reads CASSRAGIPYEQYF. Here the CDR3 DNA reads TGTGCCAGCAGCCGTGCCGGGATCCCCTACGAGCAGTACTTC.